The 9 T cell receptor beta chains presented below share a single source sample, sequenced in a study of T cell responses to AZD1222 COVID-19 vaccine. Some clones are missing from TCRdb's copy, which holds only in-frame ones; the method was immunoSEQ multiplex PCR. Altogether 120,000 to 150,000 clones are present, approximately 91% being singletons, with the ten largest covering about 4.8%. The source material was peripheral blood, sampled on day 0 of AZD1222 vaccination. These receptors were taken from an adult in good health.

This chain connects TRBV3-1 (or the pseudogene TRBV3-2) to TRBJ1-1; D unclear. The CDR3 loop spans 15 amino acids. The V gene's germline CDR1 is LGHDT and CDR2 YNNKEL (reference sequence). The ends were cut back, 4 bases at V and 1 base at J, with 13 bases in the middle. CDR3 bases: TGTGCCAGCAGCCTACGGACCCTAGGGAACACTGAAGCTTTCTTT. This translates into CASSLRTLGNTEAFF.

This chain uses TRBV6-2 or TRBV6-3 with TRBJ1-5; 9 bases are a match to TRBD1. The CDR3 spans 18 residues. Unmatched junction bases numbered 16, after V lost 0 bases and J lost 10 bases. Germline CDR1 and CDR2: MNHEY and SVGEGT. The CDR3 bases are TGTGCCAGCAGTTACTCAATTGGACAGGGGATCCGTATTCTACCCCAGCATTTT. Protein product: CASSYSIGQGIRILPQHF.

This clone was observed a handful of times. The chain carries TRBV18 and TRBJ2-1; D call uncertain. Per the germline V gene, CDR1 is KGHSH and CDR2 is LQKENI. The V gene lost 2 bases and the J gene lost 0 bases, with 14 bases spanning the gap. CDR3 size: 17 residues. CDR3 in amino acids: CASSPEGFYSSYNEQFF. CDR3 DNA: TGTGCCAGCTCACCAGAAGGTTTCTATAGCTCCTACAATGAGCAGTTCTTC.

This chain joins TRBV18 and TRBJ2-6, with D possibly being TRBD2 (7 bases). Germline CDR1 KGHSH, CDR2 LQKENI. Trimming pared 2 bases from V and 3 bases from J, leaving 17 bases between. The CDR3 has 18 residues. The CDR3 loop is CASSPFLGGRLGANVLTF. CDR3 in DNA: TGTGCCAGCTCACCATTTTTGGGGGGGCGCCTTGGGGCCAACGTCCTGACTTTC.

The gene calls are TRBV28 and TRBJ1-2, with 12 bases that match TRBD1. Germline CDR1 and CDR2: MDHEN and SYDVKM. The CDR3 extends over 15 amino acids. The ends lost 7 bases at V and 6 bases at J; junction bases unmatched: 9. The CDR3 here is CASTTMGQGADGYTF. As DNA, the CDR3 is TGTGCCAGCACCACGATGGGACAGGGGGCGGATGGCTACACCTTC.

This sequence joins TRBV18 and TRBJ1-6, with D unresolved. V shed 2 bases and J shed 7 bases, with 12 bases lying between them. Per germline, CDR1 KGHSH and CDR2 LQKENI. This CDR3 has 15 amino acids. The CDR3 sequence: CASSPRKDRNSPLHF. DNA for the CDR3: TGTGCCAGCTCACCAAGAAAGGATCGGAATTCACCCCTCCACTTT. The full variable domain, its missing parts supplied by reference TRBV18 and TRBJ1-6, is NAGVMQNPRHLVRRRGQEARLRCSPMKGHSHVYWYRQLPEEGLKFMVYLQKENIIDESGMPKERFSAEFPKEGPSILRIQQVVRGDSAAYFCASSPRKDRNSPLHFGNGTRLTVT.

The J gene is TRBJ2-2, the V gene TRBV19, with D maybe TRBD2 (6 bases). The length of the CDR3 is 13 residues. Germline assignment: CDR1 LNHDA and CDR2 SQIVND (reference sequence). Trimming removed 5 bases from V and 6 bases from J, with 10 bases in between. In nucleotides, the CDR3 is TGTGCCAGTAGTGTAGCTAGCGCCGGGGAGCTGTTTTTT. It is translated as CASSVASAGELFF. Complete variable domain (other parts from reference TRBV19 and TRBJ2-2): DGGITQSPKYLFRKEGQNVTLSCEQNLNHDAMYWYRQDPGQGLRLIYYSQIVNDFQKGDIAEGYSVSREKKESFPLTVTSAQKNPTAFYLCASSVASAGELFFGEGSRLTVL.

This chain links TRBV3-1 (or the pseudogene TRBV3-2) with TRBJ2-5, with TRBD2 matching over 14 bases. Germline V gene lookup returns CDR1 LGHDT and CDR2 YNNKEL (reference sequence). The CDR3 is 16 amino acids. Unmatched junction bases numbered 1, after V lost 1 base and J lost 3 bases. CDR3 sequence: CASSQGTSGGKETQYF. The CDR3 region has the DNA TGTGCCAGCAGCCAAGGGACTAGCGGGGGGAAAGAGACCCAGTACTTC.

This clone showed up just a few times. The chain has TRBV3-1 (or the pseudogene TRBV3-2) and TRBJ1-6, with D unresolved. The CDR3 consists of 14 residues. V was clipped by 2 bases and J by 14 bases, with 16 bases between them. In germline, CDR1 is LGHDT, CDR2 YNNKEL (reference sequence). As DNA, the CDR3 is TGTGCCAGCAGCCAATCCCACGAGGTGAGGACCCTCCACTTT. Protein: CASSQSHEVRTLHF.